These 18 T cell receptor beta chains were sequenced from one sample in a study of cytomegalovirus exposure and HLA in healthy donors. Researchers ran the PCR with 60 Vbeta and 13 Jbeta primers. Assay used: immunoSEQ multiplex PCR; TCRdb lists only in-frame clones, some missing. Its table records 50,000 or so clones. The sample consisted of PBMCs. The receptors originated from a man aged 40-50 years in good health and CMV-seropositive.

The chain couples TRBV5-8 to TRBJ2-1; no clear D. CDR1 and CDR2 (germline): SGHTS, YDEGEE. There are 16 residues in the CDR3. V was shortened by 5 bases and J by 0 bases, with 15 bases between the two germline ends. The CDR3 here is CASSSPPETSYNEQFF. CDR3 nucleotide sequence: TGTGCCAGCAGTTCCCCCCCGGAGACCTCCTACAATGAGCAGTTCTTC.

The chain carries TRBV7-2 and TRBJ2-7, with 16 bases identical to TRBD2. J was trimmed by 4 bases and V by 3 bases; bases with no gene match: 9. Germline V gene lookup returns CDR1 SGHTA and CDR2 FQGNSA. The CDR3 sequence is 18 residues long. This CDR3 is CASSFGGLAGGPPYEQYF. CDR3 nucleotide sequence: TGTGCCAGCAGCTTCGGGGGACTAGCGGGAGGGCCGCCTTACGAGCAGTACTTC.

The CDR3 DNA follows: TGTGCCAGTAGTATCGGGACAGACTATGGCTACACCTTC. Protein: CASSIGTDYGYTF. The chain employs TRBV19 and TRBJ1-2, with TRBD1 identical over 7 bases. V dropped 3 bases and J dropped 3; count of bases not matched to a gene: 1. The CDR3 runs 13 residues. Germline loops: CDR1 LNHDA, CDR2 SQIVND (reference sequence).

The CDR3 DNA reads as TGTGCCAGCTCACCATCGACTGGTGGCCTGGGCGAGCAGTACTTC. As protein: CASSPSTGGLGEQYF. The rearrangement joins TRBV18 to TRBJ2-7; D gene ambiguous. The CDR3 has 15 amino acids. Germline CDR1 KGHSH, CDR2 LQKENI. Deletions cut 2 bases from V and 6 bases from J, with 17 bases between. Filled out from reference TRBV18 and TRBJ2-7, the complete variable domain reads NAGVMQNPRHLVRRRGQEARLRCSPMKGHSHVYWYRQLPEEGLKFMVYLQKENIIDESGMPKERFSAEFPKEGPSILRIQQVVRGDSAAYFCASSPSTGGLGEQYFGPGTRLTVT.

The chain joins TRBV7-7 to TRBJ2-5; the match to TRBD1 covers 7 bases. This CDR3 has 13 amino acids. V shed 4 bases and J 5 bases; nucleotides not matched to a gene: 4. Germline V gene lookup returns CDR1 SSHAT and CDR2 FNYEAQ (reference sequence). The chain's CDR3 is CASSSQGTETQYF. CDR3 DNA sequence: TGTGCCAGCAGCTCACAGGGGACGGAGACCCAGTACTTC.

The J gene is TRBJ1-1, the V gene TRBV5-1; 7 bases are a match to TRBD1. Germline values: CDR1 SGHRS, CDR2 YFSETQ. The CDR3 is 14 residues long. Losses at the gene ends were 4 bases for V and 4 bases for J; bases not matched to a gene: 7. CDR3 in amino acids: CASSNRGGGTEAFF. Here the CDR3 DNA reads TGCGCCAGCAGCAACAGGGGTGGAGGCACTGAAGCTTTCTTT.

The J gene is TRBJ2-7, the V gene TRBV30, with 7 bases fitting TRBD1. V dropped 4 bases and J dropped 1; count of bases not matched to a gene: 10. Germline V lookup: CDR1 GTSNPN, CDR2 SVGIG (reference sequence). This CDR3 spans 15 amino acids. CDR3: CAWKTLTGESYEQYF. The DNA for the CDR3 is TGTGCCTGGAAAACTCTCACAGGGGAATCCTACGAGCAGTACTTC.

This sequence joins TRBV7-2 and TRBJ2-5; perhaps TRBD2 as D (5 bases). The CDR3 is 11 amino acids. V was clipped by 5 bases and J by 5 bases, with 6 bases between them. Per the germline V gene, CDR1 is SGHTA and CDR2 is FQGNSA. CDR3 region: CASSQRETQYF. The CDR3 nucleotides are TGTGCCAGCAGCCAGCGGGAGACCCAGTACTTC. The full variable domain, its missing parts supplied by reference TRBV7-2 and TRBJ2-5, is GAGVSQSPSNKVTEKGKDVELRCDPISGHTALYWYRQSLGQGLEFLIYFQGNSAPDKSGLPSDRFSAERTGGSVSTLTIQRTQQEDSAVYLCASSQRETQYFGPGTRLLVL.

The CDR3 nucleotides are TGTGCCAGCAGTGCCGACAGGGGGCTCTACAATGAGCAGTTCTTC. This sequence encodes CASSADRGLYNEQFF. The chain combines TRBV25-1 with TRBJ2-1; 10 bases align to TRBD1. The junction had 3 bases not matched to a gene; V was cut back by 4 bases and J by 3 bases. This CDR3 has 15 residues. Germline loops: CDR1 MGHDK, CDR2 SYGVNS.

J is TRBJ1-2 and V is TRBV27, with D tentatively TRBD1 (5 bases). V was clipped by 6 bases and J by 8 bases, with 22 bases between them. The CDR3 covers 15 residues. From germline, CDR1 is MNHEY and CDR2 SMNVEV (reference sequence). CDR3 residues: CASRPLLEGREGYTF. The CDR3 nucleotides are TGTGCCAGCAGACCCCTCTTGGAGGGGAGAGAGGGCTACACCTTC.

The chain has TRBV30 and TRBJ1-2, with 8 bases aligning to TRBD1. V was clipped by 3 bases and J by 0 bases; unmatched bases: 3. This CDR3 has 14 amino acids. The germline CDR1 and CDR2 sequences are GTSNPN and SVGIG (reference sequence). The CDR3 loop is CAWRGDRSNYGYTF. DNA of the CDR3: TGTGCCTGGAGGGGGGACAGGTCTAACTATGGCTACACCTTC.

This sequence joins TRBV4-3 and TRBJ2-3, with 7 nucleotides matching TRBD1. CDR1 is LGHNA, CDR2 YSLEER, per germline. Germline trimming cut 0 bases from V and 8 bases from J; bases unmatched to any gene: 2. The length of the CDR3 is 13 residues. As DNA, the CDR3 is TGCGCCAGCAGCCAAGACCCAGGGGGTACGCAGTATTTT. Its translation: CASSQDPGGTQYF.

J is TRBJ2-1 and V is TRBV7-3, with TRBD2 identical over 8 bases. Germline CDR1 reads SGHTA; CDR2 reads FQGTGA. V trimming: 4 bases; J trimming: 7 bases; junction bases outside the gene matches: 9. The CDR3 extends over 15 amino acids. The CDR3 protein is CASSSSGGPGNEQFF. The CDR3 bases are TGTGCCAGCAGCTCCAGCGGGGGCCCTGGGAATGAGCAGTTCTTC. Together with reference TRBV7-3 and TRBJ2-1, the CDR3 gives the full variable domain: GAGVSQTPSNKVTEKGKYVELRCDPISGHTALYWYRQSLGQGPEFLIYFQGTGAADDSGLPNDRFFAVRPEGSVSTLKIQRTERGDSAVYLCASSSSGGPGNEQFFGPGTRLTVL.

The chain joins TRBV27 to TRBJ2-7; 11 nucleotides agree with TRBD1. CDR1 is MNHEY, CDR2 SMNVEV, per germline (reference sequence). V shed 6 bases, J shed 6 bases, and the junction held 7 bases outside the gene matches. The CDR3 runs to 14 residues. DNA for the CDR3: TGTGCCAGCAGCCGCAGGGACAGGGGGTTCGAGCAGTACTTC. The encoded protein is CASSRRDRGFEQYF.

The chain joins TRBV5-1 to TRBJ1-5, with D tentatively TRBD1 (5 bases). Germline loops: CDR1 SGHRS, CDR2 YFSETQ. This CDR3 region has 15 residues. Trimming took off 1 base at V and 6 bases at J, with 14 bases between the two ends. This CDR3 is CASSLLPGDSQPQHF. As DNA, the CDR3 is TGCGCCAGCAGCTTGTTGCCGGGGGATAGTCAGCCCCAGCATTTT.

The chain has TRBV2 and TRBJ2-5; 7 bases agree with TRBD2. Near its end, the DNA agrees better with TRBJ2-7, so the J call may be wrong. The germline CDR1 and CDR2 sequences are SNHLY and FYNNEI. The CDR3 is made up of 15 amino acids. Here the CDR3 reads CASIISGGGAYEQYF. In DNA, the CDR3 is TGTGCCAGCATAATATCGGGTGGGGGGGCCTACGAGCAGTACTTC.

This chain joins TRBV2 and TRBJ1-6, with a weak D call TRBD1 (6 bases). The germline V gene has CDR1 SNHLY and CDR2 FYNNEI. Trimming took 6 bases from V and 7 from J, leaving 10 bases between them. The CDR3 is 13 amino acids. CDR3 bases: TGTGCCAGCAGGGACAGCCGAAATTCACCCCTCCACTTT. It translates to CASRDSRNSPLHF. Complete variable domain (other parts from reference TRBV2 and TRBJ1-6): EPEVTQTPSHQVTQMGQEVILRCVPISNHLYFYWYRQILGQKVEFLVSFYNNEISEKSEIFDDQFSVERPDGSNFTLKIRSTKLEDSAMYFCASRDSRNSPLHFGNGTRLTVT.

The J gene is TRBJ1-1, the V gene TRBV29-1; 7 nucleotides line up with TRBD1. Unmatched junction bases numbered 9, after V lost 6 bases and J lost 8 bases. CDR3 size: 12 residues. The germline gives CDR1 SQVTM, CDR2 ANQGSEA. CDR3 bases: TGCAGCGTAGTTACAGGGGAAGGGGAAGCTTTCTTT. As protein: CSVVTGEGEAFF.